The 10 T cell receptor beta chains below come from one sample, sequenced in a study of T-cell memory formation after mild COVID-19. MiXCR, applied by TCRdb to the 5' RACE reads, yields one record per CDR3 protein. The sample lists fewer than 15,000 distinct CDR3 sequences, around 12% occurring once. The sequencing input was PBMCs or a T cell subset sorted from them (not recorded which). These receptors were taken from an adult woman who had mild COVID-19 (a few samples of this study predate the infection). Cell type and time point are not known.

The sample holds many counts of this clonotype. The chain uses TRBV15 and TRBJ2-2; D is possibly TRBD1 (6 bases). The CDR3 sequence is 15 residues long. Germline-derived CDR1 and CDR2 are LNHNV and YYDKDF (reference sequence). Trimming removed 7 bases from V and 4 bases from J, with 16 bases in between. The CDR3: CATTSVAGATGELFF. CDR3 DNA: TGTGCCACCACCTCGGTGGCAGGGGCCACCGGGGAGCTGTTTTTT. The whole variable domain, filled in from reference TRBV15 and TRBJ2-2, reads DAMVIQNPRYQVTQFGKPVTLSCSQTLNHNVMYWYQQKSSQAPKLLFHYYDKDFNNEADTPDNFQSRRPNTSFCFLDIRSPGLGDTAMYLCATTSVAGATGELFFGEGSRLTVL.

In nucleotides, the CDR3 is TGCGCCAGCAGCTTGGGGGCGGATGAAAAACTGTTTTTT. This encodes CASSLGADEKLFF. The chain is built from TRBV5-1 and TRBJ1-4; D unclear. The germline CDR1 and CDR2 sequences are SGHRS and YFSETQ. This CDR3 has 13 residues. V dropped 0 bases and J dropped 6 bases, with 6 bases sitting between them.

There are many counts of this clonotype. The V call is TRBV7-2, the J call TRBJ2-3; D not resolved. Trimming removed 4 bases from V and 6 bases from J, with 8 bases in between. CDR3 length: 12 residues. Germline values: CDR1 SGHTA, CDR2 FQGNSA. CDR3 loop: CASSSSADTQYF. The CDR3 DNA follows: TGTGCCAGCAGCTCAAGTGCGGATACGCAGTATTTT.

This clonotype came up many times. The V and J genes are TRBV15 and TRBJ1-1, with 7 bases lining up with TRBD1. The CDR3 spans 15 residues. CDR1 is LNHNV, CDR2 YYDKDF, per germline (reference sequence). Trimming cost V 2 bases and J 3 bases; bases outside gene matches: 6. In nucleotides, the CDR3 is TGTGCCACCAGCAGACTAGGGGGCTACGACACTGAAGCTTTCTTT. Translation: CATSRLGGYDTEAFF.

This clonotype was counted at least ten times. DNA for the CDR3: TGTGCCAGCAGTCAACGTAGGGGAGGTTGGGACGACTATAGCAATCAGCCCCAGCATTTT. The encoded protein is CASSQRRGGWDDYSNQPQHF. This sequence joins TRBV12-3 or TRBV12-4 and TRBJ1-5, with D possibly matching TRBD1 (5 bases). V was cut by 5 bases and J by 0 bases, with 26 bases left in between. The CDR3 covers 20 residues.

This clonotype qualifies as medium-sized. The rearrangement links TRBV4-3 to TRBJ2-2; possibly TRBD1 for D (7 bases). CDR1 LGHNA and CDR2 YSLEER come from the germline V gene. This CDR3 has 18 residues. V lost 4 bases, J lost 4 bases, and 22 bases lay in between. The CDR3 DNA follows: TGCGCCAGCAGCCTCCTGAGTGGAGGGGGCGAGAGCACCGGGGAGCTGTTTTTT. Protein: CASSLLSGGGESTGELFF.

The chain carries TRBV9 and TRBJ1-6; D call uncertain. This CDR3 region has 14 residues. Germline CDR1 SGDLS, CDR2 YYNGEE. The V end was cut by 0 bases, the J end by 7 bases, with 8 bases between. The CDR3 DNA is TGTGCCAGCAGCGTAGTGGAGGAGAATTCACCCCTCCACTTT. This sequence encodes CASSVVEENSPLHF. Filled out from reference TRBV9 and TRBJ1-6, the complete variable domain reads DSGVTQTPKHLITATGQRVTLRCSPRSGDLSVYWYQQSLDQGLQFLIQYYNGEERAKGNILERFSAQQFPDLHSELNLSSLELGDSALYFCASSVVEENSPLHFGNGTRLTVT.

In its sample, this clonotype was seen many times. The gene calls are TRBV7-6 and TRBJ2-2, with D perhaps assigned TRBD1 or TRBD2 (6 bases each). Germline-derived CDR1 and CDR2 are SGHVS and FNYEAQ. Deletions cut 1 base from V and 7 bases from J, with 19 bases between. This CDR3 spans 17 amino acids. CDR3 sequence reads: CASSLGQRGPVNGELFF. The CDR3, as DNA: TGTGCCAGCAGCTTAGGCCAACGGGGGCCGGTAAACGGGGAGCTGTTTTTT.

The chain employs TRBV7-9 and TRBJ2-3; no reliable D call. Germline loops: CDR1 SEHNR, CDR2 FQNEAQ (reference sequence). The V end was cut by 3 bases, the J end by 3 bases, with 4 bases between. The CDR3 is 12 residues long. The CDR3 sequence is CASSFLTDTQYF. In DNA, the CDR3 is TGTGCCAGCAGCTTCTTAACAGATACGCAGTATTTT.

The sample holds many counts of this clonotype. V usage is TRBV5-1 and J usage is TRBJ2-1, with TRBD2 as a possible D gene (6 bases). The V and J ends lost 0 bases and 6 bases respectively, with 10 bases between them. Germline CDR1 SGHRS, CDR2 YFSETQ. The CDR3 runs 14 residues. The CDR3 DNA follows: TGCGCCAGCAGCTTGGGGAGGGGACTCAATGAGCAGTTCTTC. It encodes CASSLGRGLNEQFF.